These 17 T cell receptor beta chains were all obtained from the same sample, sequenced in a study of Ad26.COV2.S vaccination and SARS-CoV-2 variants. The treatment was: around 19 received Ad26.COV2.S at low or high dose, single or two shots; 5 received placebo; per-sample allocation not given. Samples were taken on day 63 after the first vaccine or placebo injection. The protocol was immunoSEQ multiplex PCR, while the TCRdb copy is restricted to in-frame clones and leaves out a portion. The sample records about 320,000 clones, 70% to 90% being singletons. The source was peripheral blood, collected in a trial of Ad26.COV2.S vaccine versus placebo. The receptors come from a person aged 18-65 years who received the Ad26.COV2.S COVID-19 vaccine or a placebo.

V is TRBV11-1 and J is TRBJ1-4; D may be TRBD1 (5 bases). The germline V gene encodes CDR1 SGHAT and CDR2 FQDESV (reference sequence). The CDR3 is 14 amino acids. V lost 5 bases, J lost 7 bases, and 14 bases lay in between. The CDR3 DNA is TGTGCCAGCAGCCACTCCCGACAGACTGAAAAACTGTTTTTT. This encodes CASSHSRQTEKLFF. The entire variable domain, with the rest obtained from reference TRBV11-1 and TRBJ1-4, is as follows: EAEVAQSPRYKITEKSQAVAFWCDPISGHATLYWYRQILGQGPELLVQFQDESVVDDSQLPKDRFSAERLKGVDSTLKIQPAELGDSAMYLCASSHSRQTEKLFFGSGTQLSVL.

The rearrangement uses TRBV5-1 and TRBJ2-7; 11 bases agree with TRBD1. The CDR3 extends over 15 amino acids. J was trimmed by 2 bases and V by 4 bases; bases with no gene match: 5. The germline V gene encodes CDR1 SGHRS and CDR2 YFSETQ. The chain's CDR3 is CASSLGQGATYEQYF. The CDR3 nucleotides read TGCGCCAGCAGCCTTGGACAGGGGGCTACCTACGAGCAGTACTTC. Full variable domain (remainder filled in from reference TRBV5-1 and TRBJ2-7): KAGVTQTPRYLIKTRGQQVTLSCSPISGHRSVSWYQQTPGQGLQFLFEYFSETQRNKGNFPGRFSGRQFSNSRSEMNVSTLELGDSALYLCASSLGQGATYEQYFGPGTRLTVT.

The chain couples TRBV30 to TRBJ2-3; 8 nucleotides agree with TRBD2. Trimming cost V 0 bases and J 9 bases; bases outside gene matches: 5. CDR1 and CDR2 from the germline V gene are GTSNPN and SVGIG (reference sequence). This CDR3 region has 13 residues. CDR3 protein: CAWSVGSGGTQYF. CDR3 in DNA: TGTGCCTGGAGTGTAGGTTCGGGGGGGACGCAGTATTTT.

This chain connects TRBV29-1 to TRBJ1-1; D unresolved. Trimming took off 7 bases at V and 0 bases at J, with 24 bases between the two ends. The CDR3 is made up of 17 amino acids. Germline CDR1 is SQVTM and CDR2 is ANQGSEA. The CDR3 protein is CSGTVGASTRLNTEAFF. CDR3 in DNA: TGCAGCGGCACAGTAGGAGCGTCGACCCGCTTGAACACTGAAGCTTTCTTT.

This sequence joins TRBV14 and TRBJ1-6, with TRBD1 matching 7 bases. The CDR3 covers 13 residues. The germline gives CDR1 SGHDN, CDR2 FVKESK. Germline trimming cut 5 bases from V and 8 bases from J; bases unmatched to any gene: 3. The CDR3 region has the DNA TGTGCCAGCAGCTTTCAGGGGGATTCACCCCTCCACTTT. It is translated as CASSFQGDSPLHF.

The rearrangement links TRBV6-2 or TRBV6-3 to TRBJ2-7; no clear D gene. This CDR3 region has 15 residues. The germline V gene encodes CDR1 MNHEY and CDR2 SVGEGT. The V end lost 5 bases, the J end lost 6 bases, and 20 bases lay between the germline ends. The CDR3 DNA is TGTGCCAGCAGTGCTCCGGACGGGTTGACGGCCGAGCAGTACTTC. It codes for CASSAPDGLTAEQYF.

In its sample, this clone was seen a few times. Sequence at one end of the junction differs from germline and may be a read error. J is TRBJ1-1 and V is TRBV6-6; 7 nucleotides match TRBD1. The CDR3 totals 11 residues. CDR1 and CDR2 from the germline V gene are MNHNY and SVGAGI (reference sequence). The CDR3 DNA reads TGTGCCAGCAGTTACCGGGACAGCGTTCTCTTT. Translation: CASSYRDSVLF.

This chain links TRBV5-1 with TRBJ1-1; 7 nucleotides line up with TRBD1. CDR3 length equals 15 residues. Germline-derived CDR1 and CDR2 are SGHRS and YFSETQ. The V segment lost 3 bases and the J segment 1 base; nucleotides outside the gene matches: 6. CDR3 DNA sequence: TGCGCCAGCAGCTCCGCCGGGACAGCGAACACTGAAGCTTTCTTT. Amino acids: CASSSAGTANTEAFF.

Here the CDR3 reads CASSHRLGGQGGYEQYF. CDR3 in DNA: TGTGCCAGCAGCCATCGTCTTGGGGGACAGGGTGGGTACGAGCAGTACTTC. V is TRBV7-8 and J is TRBJ2-7, with 9 bases aligning to TRBD1. J was trimmed by 4 bases and V by 5 bases; bases with no gene match: 15. CDR3 length equals 17 residues. The germline V gene has CDR1 SGHVS and CDR2 FQNEAQ. Filled out from reference TRBV7-8 and TRBJ2-7, the complete variable domain reads GAGVSQSPRYKVAKRGQDVALRCDPISGHVSLFWYQQALGQGPEFLTYFQNEAQLDKSGLPSDRFFAERPEGSVSTLKIQRTQQEDSAVYLCASSHRLGGQGGYEQYFGPGTRLTVT.

The V and J genes are TRBV15 and TRBJ1-5; D ambiguous. The CDR3 spans 19 residues. Germline loops: CDR1 LNHNV, CDR2 YYDKDF (reference sequence). Trimming took off 1 base at V and 3 bases at J, with 22 bases between the two ends. The CDR3 nucleotides are TGTGCCACCAGCAGAGGACGTTTACAAGCTTCAAGATTCAATCAGCCCCAGCATTTT. Protein product: CATSRGRLQASRFNQPQHF.

V and J are TRBV19 and TRBJ1-2; the D is unclear. This CDR3 region has 15 residues. The germline gives CDR1 LNHDA, CDR2 SQIVND (reference sequence). Between the trimmed V and J ends, which lost 3 bases and 4 bases, there was a span of 15 bases. In nucleotides, the CDR3 is TGTGCCAGTAGTATGCGACCGGTGAAATCCTATGGCTACACCTTC. Amino acids: CASSMRPVKSYGYTF. Full variable domain (missing parts from reference TRBV19 and TRBJ1-2): DGGITQSPKYLFRKEGQNVTLSCEQNLNHDAMYWYRQDPGQGLRLIYYSQIVNDFQKGDIAEGYSVSREKKESFPLTVTSAQKNPTAFYLCASSMRPVKSYGYTFGSGTRLTVV.

This chain links TRBV2 with TRBJ2-7; 7 nucleotides align to TRBD1. From germline, CDR1 is SNHLY and CDR2 FYNNEI. CDR3 length: 12 amino acids. The V gene end was trimmed by 6 bases and the J gene end by 9 bases; junction bases not matched to a gene: 8. DNA of the CDR3: TGTGCCAGCAGGGGCGGACAGGTGAGGCAGTACTTC. It specifies CASRGGQVRQYF. The whole variable domain, filled in from reference TRBV2 and TRBJ2-7, reads EPEVTQTPSHQVTQMGQEVILRCVPISNHLYFYWYRQILGQKVEFLVSFYNNEISEKSEIFDDQFSVERPDGSNFTLKIRSTKLEDSAMYFCASRGGQVRQYFGPGTRLTVT.

Here the CDR3 DNA reads TGCGCCAGCAGCTTGGAGGCTTCGGGATGGGAAGCTTTCTTT. The encoded protein is CASSLEASGWEAFF. The chain employs TRBV5-1 and TRBJ1-1; D is uncertain. The CDR3 runs to 14 residues. The germline gives CDR1 SGHRS, CDR2 YFSETQ. The V gene lost 0 bases and the J gene lost 8 bases, with 14 bases spanning the gap. The whole variable domain, filled in from reference TRBV5-1 and TRBJ1-1, reads KAGVTQTPRYLIKTRGQQVTLSCSPISGHRSVSWYQQTPGQGLQFLFEYFSETQRNKGNFPGRFSGRQFSNSRSEMNVSTLELGDSALYLCASSLEASGWEAFFGQGTRLTVV.

This chain links TRBV5-8 with TRBJ2-5; TRBD2 matches 7 bases. The CDR3 consists of 16 residues. Germline V CDR1 and CDR2: SGHTS, YDEGEE. Losses at the gene ends were 5 bases for V and 0 bases for J; bases not matched to a gene: 10. DNA for the CDR3: TGTGCCAGCAGGGACCTTATGGGGGGGTACCAAGAGACCCAGTACTTC. It yields the protein CASRDLMGGYQETQYF.

The J gene is TRBJ2-2, the V gene TRBV7-2; 8 nucleotides line up with TRBD2. Germline assignment: CDR1 SGHTA and CDR2 FQGNSA. With V trimmed by 1 base and J by 6 bases, 10 bases remained unmatched. This CDR3 region has 17 residues. The CDR3 bases are TGTGCCAGCAGCTTAGGGTGGGCGGGGGGCCAGCCCGGGGAGCTGTTTTTT. Translation gives CASSLGWAGGQPGELFF.

V and J are TRBV27 and TRBJ2-3, with D perhaps matching TRBD2 (6 bases). CDR1 is MNHEY and CDR2 is SMNVEV in the germline V gene (reference sequence). The CDR3 has 13 amino acids. The ends were cut back, 6 bases at V and 3 bases at J, with 10 bases in the middle. CDR3: CASRAAGTDTQYF. CDR3 sequence (DNA): TGTGCCAGCAGGGCGGCGGGGACAGATACGCAGTATTTT.

V usage is TRBV6-2 or TRBV6-3 and J usage is TRBJ2-1, with D perhaps matching TRBD1 or TRBD2 (5 bases each). The V end was cut by 3 bases, the J end by 0 bases, with 15 bases between. The CDR3 spans 17 residues. Germline CDR1 is MNHEY and CDR2 is SVGEGT. The CDR3 DNA follows: TGTGCCAGCAGTTATGGAGGTGGGGCTGGCTCCTACAATGAGCAGTTCTTC. It yields the protein CASSYGGGAGSYNEQFF.